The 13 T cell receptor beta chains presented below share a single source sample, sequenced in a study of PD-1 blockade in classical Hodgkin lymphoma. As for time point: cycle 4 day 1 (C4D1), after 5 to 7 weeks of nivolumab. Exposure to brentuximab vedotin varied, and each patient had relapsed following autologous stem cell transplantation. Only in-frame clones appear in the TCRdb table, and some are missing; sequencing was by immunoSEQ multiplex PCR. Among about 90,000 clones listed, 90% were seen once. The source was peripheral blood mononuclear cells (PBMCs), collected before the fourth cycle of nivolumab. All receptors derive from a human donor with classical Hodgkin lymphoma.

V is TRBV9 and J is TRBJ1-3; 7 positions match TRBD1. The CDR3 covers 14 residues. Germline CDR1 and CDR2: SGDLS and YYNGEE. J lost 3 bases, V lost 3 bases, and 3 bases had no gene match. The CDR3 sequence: CASSGGQRGNTIYF. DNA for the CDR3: TGTGCCAGCAGCGGGGGACAGCGTGGAAACACCATATATTTT. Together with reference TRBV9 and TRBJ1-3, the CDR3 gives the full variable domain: DSGVTQTPKHLITATGQRVTLRCSPRSGDLSVYWYQQSLDQGLQFLIQYYNGEERAKGNILERFSAQQFPDLHSELNLSSLELGDSALYFCASSGGQRGNTIYFGEGSWLTVV.

In DNA form, the CDR3 reads TGTGCCAGCAAGGGCGGGGGGGCCCTTGAGACCCAGTACTTC. Translation gives CASKGGGALETQYF. The chain links TRBV28 to TRBJ2-5, with TRBD2 identical over 9 bases. From germline, CDR1 is MDHEN and CDR2 SYDVKM. With V trimmed by 7 bases and J by 5 bases, 8 bases remained unmatched. The CDR3 covers 14 residues.

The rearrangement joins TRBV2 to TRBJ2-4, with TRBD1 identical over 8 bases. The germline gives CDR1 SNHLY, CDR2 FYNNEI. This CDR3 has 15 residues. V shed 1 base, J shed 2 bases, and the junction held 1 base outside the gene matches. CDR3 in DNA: TGTGCCAGCAGTGAAGGACAGGGGACCAAAAACATTCAGTACTTC. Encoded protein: CASSEGQGTKNIQYF.

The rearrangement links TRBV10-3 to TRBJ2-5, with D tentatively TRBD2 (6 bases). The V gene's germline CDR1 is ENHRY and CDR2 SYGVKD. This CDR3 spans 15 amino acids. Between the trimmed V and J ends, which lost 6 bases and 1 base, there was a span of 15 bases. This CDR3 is CAISRTKLIQETQYF. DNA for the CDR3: TGTGCCATCAGCAGGACTAAGCTAATCCAAGAGACCCAGTACTTC.

CDR3 sequence (DNA): TGCGCCAGCAGCCAGTACAGGGGGACCTACGAGCAGTACTTC. This codes for CASSQYRGTYEQYF. The rearrangement uses TRBV4-3 and TRBJ2-7; TRBD1 agrees at 8 bases. The germline CDR1 and CDR2 sequences are LGHNA and YSLEER. The CDR3 totals 14 residues. J was trimmed by 2 bases and V by 3 bases; bases with no gene match: 3.

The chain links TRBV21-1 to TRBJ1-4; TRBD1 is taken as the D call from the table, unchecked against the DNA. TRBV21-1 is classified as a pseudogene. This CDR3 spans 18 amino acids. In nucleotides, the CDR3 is TGTGCCAGCAGCAGGCGGACAGGGGGCAGGCGGACTAATGAAAAACTGTTTTTT. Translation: CASSRRTGGRRTNEKLFF.

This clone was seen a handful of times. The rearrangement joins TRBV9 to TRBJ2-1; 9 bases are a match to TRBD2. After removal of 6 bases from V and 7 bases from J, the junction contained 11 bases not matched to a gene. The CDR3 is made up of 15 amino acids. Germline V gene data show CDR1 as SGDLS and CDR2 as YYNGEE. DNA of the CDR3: TGTGCCAGCACCAAGGGGCGGGGGGGCCGAAATGAGCAGTTCTTC. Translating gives CASTKGRGGRNEQFF.

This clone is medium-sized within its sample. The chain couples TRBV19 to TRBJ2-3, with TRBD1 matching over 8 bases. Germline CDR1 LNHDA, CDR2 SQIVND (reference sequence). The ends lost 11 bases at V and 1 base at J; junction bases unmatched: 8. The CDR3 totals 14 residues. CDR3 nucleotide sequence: TGTGCCTCCCACTCGGGACAGGGCACAGATACGCAGTATTTT. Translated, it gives CASHSGQGTDTQYF.

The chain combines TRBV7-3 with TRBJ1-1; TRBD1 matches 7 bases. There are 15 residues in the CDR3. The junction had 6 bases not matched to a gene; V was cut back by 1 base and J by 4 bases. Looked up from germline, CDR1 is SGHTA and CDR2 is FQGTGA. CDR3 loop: CASSLNTGVSTEAFF. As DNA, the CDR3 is TGTGCCAGCAGCTTAAACACAGGGGTGTCCACTGAAGCTTTCTTT.

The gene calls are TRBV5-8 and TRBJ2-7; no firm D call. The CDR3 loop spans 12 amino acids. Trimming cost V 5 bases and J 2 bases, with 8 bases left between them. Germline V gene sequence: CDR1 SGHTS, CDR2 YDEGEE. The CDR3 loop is CASSRQTYEQYF. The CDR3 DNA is TGTGCCAGCAGTCGACAAACCTACGAGCAGTACTTC.

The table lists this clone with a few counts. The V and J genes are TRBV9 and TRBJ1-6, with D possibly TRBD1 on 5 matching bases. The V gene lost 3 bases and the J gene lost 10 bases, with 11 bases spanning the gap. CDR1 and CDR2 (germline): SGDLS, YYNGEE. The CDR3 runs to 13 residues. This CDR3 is CASSATQVSPLHF. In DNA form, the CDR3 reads TGTGCCAGCAGCGCGACACAGGTCTCACCCCTCCACTTT.

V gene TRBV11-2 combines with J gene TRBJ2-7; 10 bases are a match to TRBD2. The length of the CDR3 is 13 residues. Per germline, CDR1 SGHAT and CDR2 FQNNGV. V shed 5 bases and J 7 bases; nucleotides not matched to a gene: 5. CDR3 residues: CASSNQLAGEQYF. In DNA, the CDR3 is TGTGCCAGCAGCAACCAACTAGCGGGGGAGCAGTACTTC.

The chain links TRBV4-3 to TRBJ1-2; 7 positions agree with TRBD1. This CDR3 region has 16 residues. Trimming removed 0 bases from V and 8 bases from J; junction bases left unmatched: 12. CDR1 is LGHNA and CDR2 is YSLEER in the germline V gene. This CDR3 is CASSQDRGQGSGGYTF. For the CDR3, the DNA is TGCGCCAGCAGCCAAGATAGGGGGCAGGGGAGCGGAGGCTACACCTTC.